This T cell receptor beta chain derives from a study of cytomegalovirus exposure and HLA in healthy donors. The PCR used 60 Vbeta and 13 Jbeta primers. Sequenced by immunoSEQ multiplex PCR; TCRdb stores in-frame clones only, minus some. The sample holds over 150,000 clones, 77% seen once. The CDR3 covers 15 residues. V was clipped by 3 bases and J by 4 bases; unmatched bases: 5. Per the germline V gene, CDR1 is SGDLS and CDR2 is YYNGEE. The sequencing sample was made of PBMCs. The clonotype originates from a woman aged 35 to 49 in good health and CMV-seropositive. V usage is TRBV9 and J usage is TRBJ2-1, with 9 bases lining up with TRBD2. The CDR3: CASSASGGHYNEQFF. CDR3 in DNA: TGTGCCAGCAGCGCCAGCGGGGGGCATTACAATGAGCAGTTCTTC.